This T cell receptor (beta chain) emerged from a study of shared T cell receptors in the human thymus. V lost 4 bases to trimming and J lost 7 bases; unmatched junction nucleotides: 6. The V gene's germline CDR1 is SGHNT and CDR2 YYREEE (reference sequence). The CDR3 totals 14 residues. The table came from immunoSEQ multiplex PCR; TCRdb's copy has only in-frame clones and leaves some out. The sample consists of more than 550,000 clones, approximately 85% of them appearing once. This same sample was also part of a study on human thymus T cells. From that report: Finnish infants who were healthy and having corrective surgery for congenital heart defects made up the donors. Thymus specimens were resections from corrective heart surgery.

V gene TRBV5-4 combines with J gene TRBJ2-1; 9 bases fit TRBD1. Material for sequencing was thymocytes. This TCR was recovered from a girl under three years old with a congenital heart defect. DNA for the CDR3: TGTGCCAGCAGCCCCGGACAGGGGAGGAATGAGCAGTTCTTC. Residues: CASSPGQGRNEQFF.